This T cell receptor (beta chain) was captured by sequencing in a study of T cells in localized non-small cell lung cancer (dated by TCRdb to about 2020). Turning to the overall study: Comparing tumors with uninvolved tumor-adjacent lungs, the study looked at the T cell repertoires of around 250 patients with early-stage NSCLC. NSCLC patients had a mean age of around 66 years, and about 140 were male and 107 female. All 220 or so NSCLC patients in the cohort were treatment-naive and had localized lung tumors that were resected. The research as a whole found: Uninvolved tumor-adjacent lung showed the highest T cell clonality, higher than tumor, which suggests more focused antigenic responses in the adjacent lung. Longer overall survival was associated with higher blood T cell density, whereas shorter survival was associated with higher adjacent-lung clonality. Of the top 100 tumor clones, a median of 57 were detected in paired uninvolved adjacent lung; approximately 28 were also among that lung's top 100. Since the design was exploratory, TCR variables were selected using unadjusted p-values with no false-discovery rate correction. Because multi-region sequencing of the tumors was not done, intratumor heterogeneity could not be ruled out.

At diagnosis, tumor, uninvolved tumor-adjacent lung and peripheral blood were collected and then preserved as a mix of FFPE and fresh-frozen material. Blood samples were analyzed as peripheral blood mononuclear cells for TCR repertoire profiling. V is shortened by 4 bases, J by 4 bases, and the region joining them spans 17 bases. For CDR1 and CDR2, the germline V gene lists MDHEN and SYDVKM. The CDR3 contains 15 residues, cysteine and phenylalanine counted. Kept here is only the CDR3 DNA, which spans 45 bases and is read in frame from base 1. TCR beta CDR3 regions were sequenced from DNA using the immunoSEQ Assay. The paper's data handling went like this. To compute T cell density, TCR beta template counts were normalized to usable DNA, which was estimated by amplifying housekeeping genes. Richness was estimated using the preseqR package, with extrapolation to 400,000 templates for PBMC samples and to 120,000 templates for tissue samples. Clonality was calculated as one minus Pielou's evenness. To identify tissue-enriched TCRs, differential abundance testing was run on productive amino-acid clonotypes with a minimum total count of 5 and an alpha of 0.1. The Jaccard Index and the Morisita Overlap Index were used to measure how much the repertoires overlapped between compartments. GLIPH grouped TCR beta CDR3s together with public tetramer-defined viral CDR3s, and a viral motif had to include at least three viral sequences and show V-gene enrichment. The clones in this table, taken by TCRdb from immuneACCESS, are in-frame only. Not every clone is retained; where verified, under half of the shortfall comes from an unresolved V gene, and the cause of the rest is unknown. V and J calls and clone size come straight from that table; D and trimming were deduced from the DNA. The sample profile shows some 130,000 clones; more than 80% of them were found once. The ten largest clonotypes hold approximately 1.7% of the sample.

In the case of this clone: Its antigen is not yet known. No base-level quality is on record; no much larger clone is a single base apart.

Material: peripheral blood, obtained before any cancer treatment. The chain links TRBV28 with TRBJ2-7; 5 matching bases give a weak D call of TRBD1. This TCR came from a female donor over 55 with stage I lung adenocarcinoma. Read as DNA, the sequence is TGTGCCAGCAGTTCCCTCCGCCGACAGTCTTACGAGCAGTACTTC. It specifies CASSSLRRQSYEQYF.